This passage covers 11 T cell receptor beta chains from one sample sequenced in a study of T cell responses to AZD1222 COVID-19 vaccine. Repertoires were generated with immunoSEQ multiplex PCR, while TCRdb's copy carries only in-frame clones and drops some. The sample carries roughly 150,000 clones, 75% to 90% recorded once. The sample consisted of peripheral blood, taken 28 days after the second AZD1222 dose. All receptors derive from an adult who received the AZD1222 COVID-19 vaccine.

In this sample, this clone turned up once. The chain uses TRBV10-3 and TRBJ2-3; D is undetermined. Trimming shortened V by 4 bases and J by 1 base, and 12 bases separated the two germline ends. This CDR3 spans 15 amino acids. Germline CDR1 reads ENHRY; CDR2 reads SYGVKD. CDR3 in amino acids: CAISASASRTDTQYF. CDR3 sequence (DNA): TGTGCCATCAGTGCTTCCGCCAGCCGCACAGATACGCAGTATTTT.

The gene calls are TRBV20-1 and TRBJ2-1, with a tentative D call TRBD2 (5 bases). Trimming cost V 3 bases and J 0 bases, with 24 bases left between them. Germline V gene data show CDR1 as DFQATT and CDR2 as SNEGSKA (reference sequence). The CDR3 sequence is 19 residues long. For the CDR3, the DNA is TGCAGTGCTAGTTTCCCCCCCTCTAGCTACCAGAGCTCCTACAATGAGCAGTTCTTC. Translation gives CSASFPPSSYQSSYNEQFF.

V gene TRBV6-5 combines with J gene TRBJ1-6; D gene ambiguous. CDR1 is MNHEY and CDR2 is SVGAGI in the germline V gene. CDR3 length equals 13 residues. Trimming cost V 6 bases and J 0 bases, with 3 bases left between them. CDR3 nucleotides: TGTGCCAGCAGGGGCTCCTATAATTCACCCCTCCACTTT. Encoded protein: CASRGSYNSPLHF.

The rearrangement uses TRBV7-9 and TRBJ2-5; the D gene is possibly TRBD2 (5 bases). CDR1 is SEHNR, CDR2 FQNEAQ, per germline (reference sequence). The CDR3 contains 15 residues. Trimming left V 1 base short and J 2 bases short, with 11 bases between. The CDR3: CASSLVGSGQETQYF. In DNA form, the CDR3 reads TGTGCCAGCAGCTTAGTGGGGAGTGGGCAAGAGACCCAGTACTTC.

This sequence joins TRBV5-1 and TRBJ1-6; D gene uncertain. Germline loops: CDR1 SGHRS, CDR2 YFSETQ. The length of the CDR3 is 14 residues. With 0 bases removed from V and 5 bases from J, the gap between germline ends came to 6 bases. This chain's CDR3 is CASSLVEDNSPLHF. Written as DNA, the CDR3 is TGCGCCAGCAGCTTGGTGGAGGATAATTCACCCCTCCACTTT.

This chain joins TRBV5-8 and TRBJ2-2; weak D call: TRBD1 (5 bases). Between the trimmed V and J ends, which lost 0 bases and 8 bases, there was a span of 17 bases. The CDR3 loop spans 16 amino acids. Per the germline V gene, CDR1 is SGHTS and CDR2 is YDEGEE. CDR3 in amino acids: CASSLGGRPGIGELFF. The CDR3 coding sequence is TGTGCCAGCAGCTTGGGGGGCCGGCCCGGAATAGGGGAGCTGTTTTTT.

V and J are TRBV12-5 and TRBJ2-3; 15 bases agree with TRBD2. The CDR3 contains 17 residues. Per germline, CDR1 LGHNT and CDR2 FRNRAP. V shed 5 bases, J shed 2 bases, and the junction held 5 bases outside the gene matches. The CDR3 loop reads CASGLGLAGGPTDTQYF. CDR3 DNA sequence: TGTGCTAGTGGTCTGGGACTAGCGGGAGGACCCACAGATACGCAGTATTTT.

In its sample, this clone was seen a few times. The V and J genes are TRBV28 and TRBJ1-1, with 8 positions matching TRBD1. The CDR3 length is 15 residues. The V gene's germline CDR1 is MDHEN and CDR2 SYDVKM. J gave up 10 bases and V 1 base, and 11 bases lay outside the gene matches. The CDR3 region is CASSLLRTGTIAAFF. The DNA for the CDR3 is TGTGCCAGCAGTTTATTGCGGACAGGGACAATCGCAGCTTTCTTT. Variable domain in full (rest from reference TRBV28 and TRBJ1-1): DVKVTQSSRYLVKRTGEKVFLECVQDMDHENMFWYRQDPGLGLRLIYFSYDVKMKEKGDIPEGYSVSREKKERFSLILESASTNQTSMYLCASSLLRTGTIAAFFGQGTRLTVV.

Worth noting for this clone: Other DNA variants within this sample encode the same CDR3. This rearrangement joins TRBV14 to TRBJ2-7, with 10 bases fitting TRBD1. V dropped 4 bases and J dropped 2; count of bases not matched to a gene: 5. The CDR3 spans 15 residues. Germline CDR1 is SGHDN and CDR2 is FVKESK. CDR3 region: CASSPSGTGAYEQYF. The CDR3 DNA is TGTGCCAGCAGCCCTTCAGGGACAGGGGCCTACGAGCAGTACTTC.

This clone was seen a handful of times. The rearrangement joins TRBV5-1 to TRBJ2-2; 9 positions agree with TRBD2. CDR1 is SGHRS and CDR2 is YFSETQ in the germline V gene. This CDR3 has 14 residues. The J segment lost 8 bases and the V segment lost 2 bases, leaving 4 bases of the junction unmatched. The chain's CDR3 is CASSFSLAGGELFF. In nucleotides, the CDR3 is TGCGCCAGCAGCTTTAGCCTAGCGGGAGGGGAGCTGTTTTTT.

The chain combines TRBV28 with TRBJ1-6; D remains ambiguous. CDR1 MDHEN and CDR2 SYDVKM come from the germline V gene. V was shortened by 6 bases and J by 5 bases, with 14 bases between the two germline ends. This CDR3 is 15 amino acids long. The CDR3 reads CASRVGFGNNSPLHF. In DNA, the CDR3 is TGTGCCAGCAGAGTGGGTTTTGGAAATAATTCACCCCTCCACTTT.